This T cell receptor (beta chain) derives from a study of blood T cell repertoires in COVID-19. The overall study: Sample material is recorded as cDNA or gDNA derived from T cells, B-cell-depleted T cells, or PBMCs.

This table comes from immunoSEQ multiplex PCR, and its TCRdb copy is limited to in-frame clones, with some not included. This table holds approximately 200,000 clones, 88% found once. The CDR3 runs 15 residues. Germline CDR1 and CDR2: WNHNN and SYGVQD (reference sequence). V dropped 4 bases and J dropped 4; count of bases not matched to a gene: 2. As for this clone: Other DNA sequences within the sample encode an identical CDR3.

The chain joins TRBV10-1 to TRBJ2-1, with TRBD2 identical over 12 bases. The receptor comes from a woman younger than 45 who had been exposed to COVID-19. The source material was PBMCs or T cells enriched from blood (not recorded which). The CDR3 spells CASSVGLAGYNEQFF. CDR3 nucleotide sequence: TGCGCCAGCAGTGTAGGACTAGCGGGATACAATGAGCAGTTCTTC.